The clone carrying this T cell receptor beta chain was seen repeatedly, ten times or more. The antigen is unknown. RNA transcripts gave rise to amplified TCR beta CDR3 regions. The TCR CDR3 was amplified in a first-round RT-PCR using the HTBI primer set. Via MiXCR, TCRdb re-called the multiplex PCR reads, giving one row per CDR3 protein. The sample records approximately 520,000 distinct CDR3 sequences, under 25% being singletons. The data were obtained in a study of T cells in Graves' hyperthyroidism and ophthalmopathy. Study conclusions and caveats: Ophthalmopathy, which appeared later, was predicted by the model a median roughly 6.5 months before onset.

Based on clinical symptoms, serum thyroxine and TRAb, thyroid ultrasound and orbital computed tomography, diagnoses were reached. The PBMCs had their origin in approximately 10 ml of fresh peripheral blood. J lost 14 bases, V lost 3 bases, and 21 bases had no gene match. Germline V gene lookup returns CDR1 MNHNS and CDR2 SASEGT. The CDR3 sequence is 16 residues long. Specimen: blood. The clonotype was recovered from a man in his late teens or twenties with Graves' hyperthyroidism. The V and J genes are TRBV6-1 and TRBJ1-2; 7 positions match TRBD1. The CDR3 nucleotides are TGTGCCAGCAGTGATGCCCCCAGGGGGGGTCAGGCTTTGAGGACCTTC. This sequence encodes CASSDAPRGGQALRTF.